A single sample gave rise to the 31 T cell receptor beta chains below, sequenced in a study of OX40 agonist ivuxolimab in advanced cancers. Preparation of the library involved the immunoSEQ multiplex PCR assay. This immuneACCESS table, as held by TCRdb, lists in-frame sequences with V and J called but not all clones. Of the missing ones, under half trace to an unresolved V gene in checked studies; the others have no known cause. Present in this sample are 50,000 to 65,000 clones, roughly four fifths of which were seen just once. The top ten clones comprise approximately 4.5% of the sample. This specimen consisted of CD4+ or CD8+ T cells sorted from blood, obtained in a trial of the OX40 agonist ivuxolimab. Receptor source: an adult with an advanced solid tumor such as melanoma, head and neck, liver or kidney cancer.

This chain links TRBV4-1 with TRBJ2-5; 10 bases map to TRBD2. Looked up from germline, CDR1 is MGHRA and CDR2 is YSYEKL. Trimming took 1 base from V and 5 from J; bases not matched to a gene: 19. CDR3 length: 20 residues. The CDR3 protein is CASSQVRKSGGATRGETQYF. DNA for the CDR3: TGCGCCAGCAGCCAAGTCCGGAAAAGCGGGGGGGCGACCCGCGGGGAGACCCAGTACTTC.

V gene TRBV7-3 combines with J gene TRBJ1-3; D gene unclear. CDR3 size: 14 residues. The germline V and J ends were trimmed by 4 bases and 1 base, with 8 bases remaining between them. Germline V gene lookup returns CDR1 SGHTA and CDR2 FQGTGA. The CDR3: CASSSGPSGNTIYF. The CDR3 DNA reads as TGTGCCAGCAGCTCCGGGCCGTCTGGAAACACCATATATTTT.

The J gene is TRBJ2-7, the V gene TRBV5-3; 9 nucleotides match TRBD1. TRBV5-3 is designated an ORF whose function remains uncertain. J was trimmed by 5 bases and V by 3 bases; bases with no gene match: 9. This CDR3 is 15 amino acids long. In nucleotides, the CDR3 is TGTGCCAGAAGCTCGAGGGGACAGGGTCCCCACGAGCAGTACTTC. Its protein is CARSSRGQGPHEQYF.

The chain is built from TRBV9 and TRBJ1-1, with TRBD1 identical over 7 bases. The CDR3 runs to 13 residues. Germline V CDR1 and CDR2: SGDLS, YYNGEE. V trimming: 3 bases; J trimming: 5 bases; junction bases outside the gene matches: 4. CDR3 sequence reads: CASSAHRGTEAFF. In nucleotides, the CDR3 is TGTGCCAGCAGCGCCCACAGGGGTACTGAAGCTTTCTTT.

CDR3 coding DNA: TGTGCCAGCAGCTTAGGGACAGGGGGTGTAAGCACCGGGGAGCTGTTTTTT. As protein: CASSLGTGGVSTGELFF. The chain has TRBV7-8 and TRBJ2-2; 10 positions agree with TRBD1. This CDR3 contains 17 residues. Germline V gene data show CDR1 as SGHVS and CDR2 as FQNEAQ. V lost 1 base to trimming and J lost 4 bases; unmatched junction nucleotides: 6. The whole variable domain, remainder taken from reference TRBV7-8 and TRBJ2-2, is GAGVSQSPRYKVAKRGQDVALRCDPISGHVSLFWYQQALGQGPEFLTYFQNEAQLDKSGLPSDRFFAERPEGSVSTLKIQRTQQEDSAVYLCASSLGTGGVSTGELFFGEGSRLTVL.

The gene calls are TRBV28 and TRBJ1-1, with 8 bases lining up with TRBD1. This CDR3 comprises 16 residues. Germline V CDR1 and CDR2: MDHEN, SYDVKM. V lost 5 bases and J lost 5; bases outside the gene matches: 13. CDR3 sequence (DNA): TGTGCCAGCAGTCCGGGTAACAGGGGGTTTGGGACTGAAGCTTTCTTT. This codes for CASSPGNRGFGTEAFF.

The chain has TRBV28 and TRBJ1-2; possibly TRBD1 for D (5 bases). The V gene's germline CDR1 is MDHEN and CDR2 SYDVKM. This CDR3 has 14 amino acids. Trimming pared 7 bases from V and 0 bases from J, leaving 12 bases between. In DNA form, the CDR3 reads TGTGCCAGCACCCTGGGGCAGGCTAACTATGGCTACACCTTC. Protein: CASTLGQANYGYTF.

The V call is TRBV4-2, the J call TRBJ2-3, with 9 bases identical to TRBD2. Trimming removed 4 bases from V and 0 bases from J; junction bases left unmatched: 2. The germline CDR1 and CDR2 sequences are LGHNA and YNFKEQ. The CDR3 is made up of 15 amino acids. The CDR3 coding sequence is TGTGCCAGCAGCCCCACTAGCGGGAGCACAGATACGCAGTATTTT. It yields the protein CASSPTSGSTDTQYF.

V is TRBV27 and J is TRBJ2-7; TRBD2 agrees at 8 bases. The CDR3 extends over 16 amino acids. CDR1 is MNHEY and CDR2 is SMNVEV in the germline V gene (reference sequence). J lost 2 bases, V lost 5 bases, and 11 bases had no gene match. CDR3 in DNA: TGTGCCAGCAGTCCTCGGGAGGGCGGCCGGCCCTACGAGCAGTACTTC. This translates into CASSPREGGRPYEQYF.

The rearrangement joins TRBV19 to TRBJ1-4, with 9 bases fitting TRBD1. The V and J ends lost 2 bases and 6 bases, in that order; junction bases with no gene match: 4. The length of the CDR3 is 15 residues. Germline V gene lookup returns CDR1 LNHDA and CDR2 SQIVND (reference sequence). DNA of the CDR3: TGTGCCAGTAGTATAACTTGGGACAGGGATGAAAAACTGTTTTTT. Protein sequence: CASSITWDRDEKLFF.

The V and J genes are TRBV18 and TRBJ1-5; 8 positions match TRBD1. Per germline, CDR1 KGHSH and CDR2 LQKENI. V was clipped by 3 bases and J by 6 bases; unmatched bases: 4. This CDR3 spans 14 amino acids. The CDR3 region has the DNA TGTGCCAGCTCACCTGACAGGGGCAGTCAGCCCCAGCATTTT. Amino acids: CASSPDRGSQPQHF.

This chain links TRBV7-3 with TRBJ2-3; 11 nucleotides align to TRBD1. Trimming cost V 4 bases and J 3 bases; bases outside gene matches: 6. The CDR3 runs to 16 residues. CDR1 SGHTA and CDR2 FQGTGA come from the germline V gene. In DNA form, the CDR3 reads TGTGCCAGCAGCTCCCGAGGACAGGGGGCAACAGATACGCAGTATTTT. It specifies CASSSRGQGATDTQYF.

A note on this clone: At one end the junction does not follow the germline gene, possibly because of a read error. The V gene is TRBV7-7, the J gene TRBJ2-1; D is unresolved. This CDR3 spans 13 amino acids. Germline V gene sequence: CDR1 SSHAT, CDR2 FNYEAQ (reference sequence). CDR3 in DNA: TGTGCTAGCAGCGCTGGGTTCTTGGATGAGCAGTTCTTC. Translated: CASSAGFLDEQFF.

The chain uses TRBV28 and TRBJ1-2; D is undetermined. The CDR3 extends over 15 amino acids. Germline V CDR1 and CDR2: MDHEN, SYDVKM. Trimming cost V 2 bases and J 4 bases, with 14 bases left between them. DNA of the CDR3: TGTGCCAGCAGTTTAAGGGTTAGGCAGACCTATGGCTACACCTTC. Its translation: CASSLRVRQTYGYTF.

V and J are TRBV6-1 and TRBJ1-2; TRBD1 might be the D (5 bases). The CDR3 length is 14 residues. CDR1 is MNHNS and CDR2 is SASEGT in the germline V gene. V dropped 8 bases and J dropped 5 bases, with 18 bases sitting between them. CDR3 in DNA: TGTGCCAGCCGAGCCCCAACAGGAGATTATGGCTACACCTTC. Its protein is CASRAPTGDYGYTF.

The chain couples TRBV4-1 to TRBJ1-2; tentative D call: TRBD1 (5 bases). With 0 bases removed from V and 8 bases from J, the gap between germline ends came to 16 bases. Germline-derived CDR1 and CDR2 are MGHRA and YSYEKL. This CDR3 contains 15 residues. The CDR3 protein is CASSQDSGGSKGYTF. CDR3 DNA sequence: TGCGCCAGCAGCCAAGATTCGGGGGGTTCGAAGGGCTACACCTTC.

The chain recombines TRBV5-4 with TRBJ2-3; 11 bases agree with TRBD1. V dropped 3 bases and J dropped 4; count of bases not matched to a gene: 4. This CDR3 spans 15 amino acids. The V gene's germline CDR1 is SGHNT and CDR2 YYREEE (reference sequence). For the CDR3, the DNA is TGTGCCAGCAGCTCTCCGGGACAGGGGGCAGATACGCAGTATTTT. As protein: CASSSPGQGADTQYF.

V is TRBV7-9 and J is TRBJ2-6; D gene ambiguous. This CDR3 has 16 residues. Trimming cost V 5 bases and J 0 bases, with 11 bases left between them. Germline loops: CDR1 SEHNR, CDR2 FQNEAQ (reference sequence). The CDR3: CASSLPTLSGANVLTF. The CDR3 bases are TGTGCCAGCAGCCTTCCCACCCTCTCTGGGGCCAACGTCCTGACTTTC.

This chain connects TRBV28 to TRBJ1-6, with a possible D match to TRBD1 (5 bases). Germline values: CDR1 MDHEN, CDR2 SYDVKM. The CDR3 loop spans 17 amino acids. Trimming left V 7 bases short and J 0 bases short, with 16 bases between. The DNA of the CDR3 is TGTGCCAGCACCTTAGGGGCAGGCAGCTCCTATAATTCACCCCTCCACTTT. Its translation: CASTLGAGSSYNSPLHF.

The chain recombines TRBV15 with TRBJ1-3; D is uncertain. Trimming removed 0 bases from V and 4 bases from J, with 10 bases in between. The CDR3 has 15 residues. Germline lookup yields CDR1 LNHNV and CDR2 YYDKDF (reference sequence). The CDR3 protein is CATSRDGGSGNTIYF. DNA of the CDR3: TGTGCCACCAGCAGAGATGGCGGGTCAGGAAACACCATATATTTT.

The genes are TRBV4-1 and TRBJ2-5; TRBD1 or TRBD2 may be the D gene (6 bases each). The germline CDR1 and CDR2 sequences are MGHRA and YSYEKL. The CDR3 has 17 residues. V lost 0 bases to trimming and J lost 0 bases, with 14 bases between them. The CDR3, as DNA: TGCGCCAGCAGCCAAGATCTGGGGGGCGCGTACCAAGAGACCCAGTACTTC. It encodes CASSQDLGGAYQETQYF.

This clone was seen a few times. The chain combines TRBV5-6 with TRBJ1-2; unclear D gene. V was clipped by 7 bases and J by 8 bases, with 15 bases between them. This CDR3 spans 12 amino acids. Germline assignment: CDR1 SGHDT and CDR2 YYEEEE. DNA of the CDR3: TGTGCCAGCGAAGCCCAATCGAGGGGCTACACCTTC. It specifies CASEAQSRGYTF.

This chain uses TRBV7-9 with TRBJ2-1; no reliable D call. Trimming took off 3 bases at V and 6 bases at J, with 6 bases between the two ends. Looked up from germline, CDR1 is SEHNR and CDR2 is FQNEAQ (reference sequence). CDR3 length: 12 amino acids. The CDR3 sequence is CASSFRTNEQFF. In nucleotides, the CDR3 is TGTGCCAGCAGCTTTCGCACCAATGAGCAGTTCTTC.

The gene calls are TRBV2 and TRBJ1-1; 8 bases line up with TRBD1. Germline-derived CDR1 and CDR2 are SNHLY and FYNNEI. This CDR3 is 14 amino acids long. J gave up 6 bases and V 8 bases, and 11 bases lay outside the gene matches. CDR3 loop: CASGRGQEVAEAFF. CDR3 sequence (DNA): TGTGCCAGCGGGAGGGGACAGGAGGTAGCTGAAGCTTTCTTT.

This chain joins TRBV9 and TRBJ1-4; D is unclear. Germline V lookup: CDR1 SGDLS, CDR2 YYNGEE. This CDR3 spans 15 amino acids. V shed 3 bases and J shed 0 bases, with 9 bases lying between them. CDR3 bases: TGTGCCAGCAGCGCTGGGGTTACAACTAATGAAAAACTGTTTTTT. Translating it yields CASSAGVTTNEKLFF. The full variable domain, in which reference TRBV9 and TRBJ1-4 provide the parts outside the CDR3, is DSGVTQTPKHLITATGQRVTLRCSPRSGDLSVYWYQQSLDQGLQFLIQYYNGEERAKGNILERFSAQQFPDLHSELNLSSLELGDSALYFCASSAGVTTNEKLFFGSGTQLSVL.

V usage is TRBV29-1 and J usage is TRBJ2-3, with 7 bases aligning to TRBD2. This CDR3 is built from 14 residues. V shed 5 bases, J shed 0 bases, and the junction held 5 bases outside the gene matches. CDR1 and CDR2 (germline): SQVTM, ANQGSEA. The CDR3 loop reads CSVSEGGSTDTQYF. The CDR3, as DNA: TGCAGCGTTTCCGAGGGAGGGAGCACAGATACGCAGTATTTT.

The chain has TRBV7-2 and TRBJ2-7; TRBD2 agrees at 15 bases. The CDR3 has 17 amino acids. With V trimmed by 3 bases and J by 3 bases, 6 bases remained unmatched. Germline V lookup: CDR1 SGHTA, CDR2 FQGNSA. The CDR3 DNA sequence: TGTGCCAGCAGCTTGTGGACTAGCGGGAGGGACTTCTACGAGCAGTACTTC. Its translation is CASSLWTSGRDFYEQYF. The variable domain in full, completed from reference TRBV7-2 and TRBJ2-7, reads GAGVSQSPSNKVTEKGKDVELRCDPISGHTALYWYRQSLGQGLEFLIYFQGNSAPDKSGLPSDRFSAERTGGSVSTLTIQRTQQEDSAVYLCASSLWTSGRDFYEQYFGPGTRLTVT.

This clone was counted once. This chain connects TRBV7-6 to TRBJ2-4; possible D gene TRBD2, 6 bases. Germline-derived CDR1 and CDR2 are SGHVS and FNYEAQ. The CDR3 totals 13 residues. With 1 base removed from V and 5 bases from J, the gap between germline ends came to 6 bases. Here the CDR3 DNA reads TGTGCCAGCAGCTTAGGGGGGGAAAACATTCAGTACTTC. Translating it yields CASSLGGENIQYF. The full variable domain, rest sourced from reference TRBV7-6 and TRBJ2-4, is GAGVSQSPRYKVTKRGQDVALRCDPISGHVSLYWYRQALGQGPEFLTYFNYEAQQDKSGLPNDRFSAERPEGSISTLTIQRTEQRDSAMYRCASSLGGENIQYFGAGTRLSVL.

Details on this clone: The junction differs from germline at one of its ends, possibly a read error. The chain's CDR3 is CASSEGIANTGELFF. In DNA, the CDR3 is TGTGCCAGCAGCGAAGGTATCGCGAACACCGGGGAGCTGTTTTTT. V gene TRBV6-1 combines with J gene TRBJ2-2; D is undetermined. Germline V gene sequence: CDR1 MNHNS, CDR2 SASEGT. This CDR3 has 15 amino acids.

V gene TRBV7-8 combines with J gene TRBJ2-7; no clear D gene. CDR3 size: 15 residues. CDR1 and CDR2 from the germline V gene are SGHVS and FQNEAQ. V dropped 3 bases and J dropped 2 bases, with 14 bases sitting between them. The CDR3 DNA follows: TGTGCCAGCAGCTTCCGTCAAACTCAAACCTACGAGCAGTACTTC. As protein: CASSFRQTQTYEQYF.

The rearrangement links TRBV9 to TRBJ2-3, with D perhaps matching TRBD2 (5 bases). Germline assignment: CDR1 SGDLS and CDR2 YYNGEE. V lost 2 bases and J 5 bases, leaving 15 bases between the germline ends. The CDR3 is 15 amino acids. CDR3 coding DNA: TGTGCCAGCAGCGTCGAAGCGCGGGTCATAGATACGCAGTATTTT. It translates to CASSVEARVIDTQYF.